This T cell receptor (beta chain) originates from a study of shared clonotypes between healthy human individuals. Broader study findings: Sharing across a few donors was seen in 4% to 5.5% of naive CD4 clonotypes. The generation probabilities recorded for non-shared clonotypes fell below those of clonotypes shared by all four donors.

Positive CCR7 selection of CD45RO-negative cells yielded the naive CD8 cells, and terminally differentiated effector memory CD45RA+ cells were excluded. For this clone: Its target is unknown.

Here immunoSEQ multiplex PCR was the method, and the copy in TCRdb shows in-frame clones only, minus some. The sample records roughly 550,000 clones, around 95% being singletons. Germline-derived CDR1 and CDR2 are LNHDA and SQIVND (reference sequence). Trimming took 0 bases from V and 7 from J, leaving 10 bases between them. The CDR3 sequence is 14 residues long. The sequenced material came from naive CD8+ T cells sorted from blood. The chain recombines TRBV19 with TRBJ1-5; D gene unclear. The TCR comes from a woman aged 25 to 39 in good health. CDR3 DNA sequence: TGTGCCAGTAGTATAGACGGGGAAGAACAGCCCCAGCATTTT. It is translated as CASSIDGEEQPQHF.